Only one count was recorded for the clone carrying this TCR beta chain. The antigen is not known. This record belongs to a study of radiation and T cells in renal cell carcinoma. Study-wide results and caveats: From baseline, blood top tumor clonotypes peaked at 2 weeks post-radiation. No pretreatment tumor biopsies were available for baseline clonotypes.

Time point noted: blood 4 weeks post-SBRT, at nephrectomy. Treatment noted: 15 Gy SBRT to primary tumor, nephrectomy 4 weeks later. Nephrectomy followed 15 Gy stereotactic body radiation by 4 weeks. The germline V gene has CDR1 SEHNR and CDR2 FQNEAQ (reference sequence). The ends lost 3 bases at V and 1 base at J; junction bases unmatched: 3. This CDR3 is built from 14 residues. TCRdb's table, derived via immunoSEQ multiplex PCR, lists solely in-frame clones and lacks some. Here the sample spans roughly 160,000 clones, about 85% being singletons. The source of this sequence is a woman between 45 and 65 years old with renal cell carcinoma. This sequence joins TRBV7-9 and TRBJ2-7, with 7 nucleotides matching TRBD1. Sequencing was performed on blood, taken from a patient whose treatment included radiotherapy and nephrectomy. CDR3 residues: CASSLSGGSYEQYF. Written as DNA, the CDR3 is TGTGCCAGCAGCTTGTCAGGGGGTTCCTACGAGCAGTACTTC. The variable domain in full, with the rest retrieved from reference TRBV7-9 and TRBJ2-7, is DTGVSQNPRHKITKRGQNVTFRCDPISEHNRLYWYRQTLGQGPEFLTYFQNEAQLEKSRLLSDRFSAERPKGSFSTLEIQRTEQGDSAMYLCASSLSGGSYEQYFGPGTRLTVT.